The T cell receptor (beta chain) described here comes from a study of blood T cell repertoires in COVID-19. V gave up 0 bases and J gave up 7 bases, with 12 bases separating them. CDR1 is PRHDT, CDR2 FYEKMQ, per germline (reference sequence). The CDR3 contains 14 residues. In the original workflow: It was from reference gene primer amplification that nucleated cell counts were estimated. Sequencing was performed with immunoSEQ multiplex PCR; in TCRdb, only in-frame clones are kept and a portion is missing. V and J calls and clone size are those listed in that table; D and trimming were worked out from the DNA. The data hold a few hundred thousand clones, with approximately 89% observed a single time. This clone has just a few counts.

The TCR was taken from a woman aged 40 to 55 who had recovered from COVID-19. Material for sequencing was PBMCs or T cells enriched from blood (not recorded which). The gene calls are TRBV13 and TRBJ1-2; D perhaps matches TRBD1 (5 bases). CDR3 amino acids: CASSLGRGRSGYTF. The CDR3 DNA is TGTGCCAGCAGCTTAGGCCGGGGGAGAAGTGGCTACACCTTC.